This TCR beta chain was obtained from a study of early T cells in non-severe SARS-CoV-2 infection. For the study at large: The authors sequenced bulk RNA from unsorted whole blood, leaving chains unpaired.

There are many counts of this clonotype. The antigen is unknown. There are 11 residues in the CDR3. V dropped 2 bases and J dropped 5 bases, with 6 bases sitting between them. Germline V gene lookup returns CDR1 DFQATT and CDR2 SNEGSKA (reference sequence). Unique molecular identifiers were affixed to single, distinct cDNA molecules. TCRdb itself ran the 5' RACE reads through MiXCR, one entry per CDR3 protein. The sample has roughly 27,000 distinct CDR3 sequences; around 5.1% are singletons. Whole-study findings and limits: VDJdb matches were skewed toward anti-spike CD8 T cell responses.

The clonotype was recovered from an adult who was a healthcare worker with PCR-confirmed SARS-CoV-2 infection or an uninfected control (not recorded which). This rearrangement joins TRBV20-1 to TRBJ1-2, with D unresolved. Sequenced input: whole blood. For the CDR3, the DNA is TGCAGTGCTAGACCCTCGTATGGCTACACCTTC. It translates to CSARPSYGYTF.